Following are 27 T cell receptor beta chains from one sample sequenced in a study of T cell responses to AZD1222 COVID-19 vaccine. Assay used: immunoSEQ multiplex PCR; TCRdb lists only in-frame clones, some missing. This table has approximately 100,000 clones, approximately 90% appearing once. The sample consisted of peripheral blood, taken on day 0 of AZD1222 vaccination. Receptors were obtained from an adult in good health.

The chain is built from TRBV28 and TRBJ2-3; either TRBD1 or TRBD2 may supply D (5 bases each). Germline loops: CDR1 MDHEN, CDR2 SYDVKM. This CDR3 contains 15 residues. V was trimmed by 4 bases and J by 6 bases, leaving 17 bases between them. CDR3 sequence: CASSSPRGPWDTQYF. The CDR3 nucleotides are TGTGCCAGCAGTTCCCCCCGGGGCCCGTGGGATACGCAGTATTTT.

The chain carries TRBV2 and TRBJ1-3; no reliable D call. The CDR3 is 18 amino acids. In germline, CDR1 is SNHLY, CDR2 FYNNEI. V was pared by 2 bases and J by 0 bases, with 17 bases between. Here the CDR3 reads CASSESPRLDSSGNTIYF. The CDR3 bases are TGTGCCAGCAGTGAAAGCCCGAGACTAGACTCCTCTGGAAACACCATATATTTT.

The chain has TRBV9 and TRBJ2-2; TRBD1 matches 8 bases. Losses at the gene ends were 4 bases for V and 7 bases for J; bases not matched to a gene: 12. The CDR3 length is 16 residues. Germline CDR1 is SGDLS and CDR2 is YYNGEE. The CDR3 here is CASSFRTGLNSGELFF. Here the CDR3 DNA reads TGTGCCAGCAGCTTTCGGACAGGGTTAAATAGCGGGGAGCTGTTTTTT.

The CDR3 DNA reads as TGTGCCAGTACCATTAGGGGGAACACTGAAGCTTTCTTT. Translated: CASTIRGNTEAFF. The chain couples TRBV19 to TRBJ1-1; tentative D call: TRBD1 (5 bases). Germline V lookup: CDR1 LNHDA, CDR2 SQIVND (reference sequence). The CDR3 covers 13 residues. Trimming left V 7 bases short and J 1 base short, with 10 bases between.

This chain uses TRBV5-1 with TRBJ2-7; D may be TRBD1 or TRBD2 (5 bases each). The CDR3 covers 14 residues. CDR1 and CDR2 from the germline V gene are SGHRS and YFSETQ. V lost 0 bases and J lost 2, with 9 bases in between. The CDR3 sequence: CASSLVRDPYEQYV. CDR3 DNA sequence: TGCGCCAGCAGCTTGGTTCGGGACCCCTACGAGCAGTACGTC.

V gene TRBV12-3 or TRBV12-4 combines with J gene TRBJ1-3; no clear D. CDR3 length equals 12 residues. V was shortened by 11 bases and J by 8 bases, with 16 bases between the two germline ends. CDR3 sequence (DNA): TGTGCCGGGAGCGGTGTAACGGACACCATATATTTT. Protein sequence: CAGSGVTDTIYF.

The DNA of the CDR3 is TGTGCCAGCAGCTTGGTGGGGAGCTCCTACAATGAGCAGTTCTTC. It is translated as CASSLVGSSYNEQFF. The chain uses TRBV5-4 and TRBJ2-1, with a possible D match to TRBD2 (5 bases). The V and J ends lost 0 bases and 0 bases respectively, with 7 bases between them. CDR1 is SGHNT and CDR2 is YYREEE in the germline V gene (reference sequence). There are 15 residues in the CDR3.

J is TRBJ2-7 and V is TRBV4-1; 9 nucleotides agree with TRBD2. The CDR3 runs to 15 residues. Germline loops: CDR1 MGHRA, CDR2 YSYEKL. With V trimmed by 7 bases and J by 6 bases, 13 bases remained unmatched. CDR3 nucleotide sequence: TGCGCCAGCACCCATGGGGCGGGGGGGGACTTCGAGCAGTACTTC. Translated, it gives CASTHGAGGDFEQYF.

This clone was seen a handful of times. The chain employs TRBV9 and TRBJ1-4; 7 positions agree with TRBD1. The CDR3 consists of 15 residues. V trimming: 4 bases; J trimming: 7 bases; junction bases outside the gene matches: 10. The germline CDR1 and CDR2 sequences are SGDLS and YYNGEE. The CDR3 DNA follows: TGTGCCAGCAGCCCCGGGACAGCGGGGATTGAAAAACTGTTTTTT. It translates to CASSPGTAGIEKLFF.

The gene calls are TRBV29-1 and TRBJ2-7, with D unresolved. V gave up 8 bases and J gave up 0 bases, with 14 bases separating them. CDR1 SQVTM and CDR2 ANQGSEA come from the germline V gene. CDR3 length equals 13 residues. The CDR3 is CSSRTRDSYEQYF. CDR3 nucleotides: TGCAGCTCAAGAACAAGGGACTCCTACGAGCAGTACTTC.

The V gene is TRBV30, the J gene TRBJ1-1; weak D call: TRBD1 (5 bases). This CDR3 comprises 14 residues. Deletions cut 5 bases from V and 4 bases from J, with 17 bases between. The germline CDR1 and CDR2 sequences are GTSNPN and SVGIG (reference sequence). CDR3: CAWETGTISTEAFF. The CDR3 DNA reads as TGTGCCTGGGAAACAGGTACTATCTCCACTGAAGCTTTCTTT.

This clone was seen only a few times. The chain is built from TRBV2 and TRBJ1-3; the D gene is possibly TRBD1 (5 bases). This CDR3 is built from 13 residues. Germline CDR1 is SNHLY and CDR2 is FYNNEI. Trimming removed 0 bases from V and 5 bases from J, with 5 bases in between. CDR3 amino acids: CASSEAGRNTIYF. Here the CDR3 DNA reads TGTGCCAGCAGTGAAGCGGGACGAAACACCATATATTTT.

V gene TRBV7-9 combines with J gene TRBJ1-1; TRBD1 matches 9 bases. Germline CDR1 is SEHNR and CDR2 is FQNEAQ (reference sequence). J gave up 5 bases and V 5 bases, and 6 bases lay outside the gene matches. This CDR3 contains 14 residues. For the CDR3, the DNA is TGTGCCAGCAGCGACAGGGGGGTTTATACTGAAGCTTTCTTT. The encoded protein is CASSDRGVYTEAFF. Full variable domain (remainder filled in from reference TRBV7-9 and TRBJ1-1): DTGVSQNPRHKITKRGQNVTFRCDPISEHNRLYWYRQTLGQGPEFLTYFQNEAQLEKSRLLSDRFSAERPKGSFSTLEIQRTEQGDSAMYLCASSDRGVYTEAFFGQGTRLTVV.

Concerning this clone: Other DNA sequences in this sample translate to the same CDR3. The V and J genes are TRBV11-3 and TRBJ2-7; no reliable D call. CDR3 length: 13 amino acids. Germline V gene lookup returns CDR1 SGHNT and CDR2 YENEEA. Trimming removed 1 base at V and 2 bases at J, with 6 bases between. The CDR3 DNA sequence: TGTGCCAGCAGCTTAGGGACGGCCTACGAGCAGTACGTC. Encoded protein: CASSLGTAYEQYV.

The genes are TRBV10-3 and TRBJ1-1; perhaps TRBD1 as D (6 bases). Between the trimmed V and J ends, which lost 6 bases and 1 base, there was a span of 15 bases. CDR3 length: 15 amino acids. Germline-derived CDR1 and CDR2 are ENHRY and SYGVKD. The CDR3 coding sequence is TGTGCCATCAGGGCCGCACAGGGACGGAACACTGAAGCTTTCTTT. Its translation is CAIRAAQGRNTEAFF.

This chain connects TRBV7-3 to TRBJ2-2; either TRBD1 or TRBD2 may supply D (5 bases each). V lost 6 bases and J 8 bases, leaving 16 bases between the germline ends. CDR3 size: 14 residues. The germline CDR1 and CDR2 sequences are SGHTA and FQGTGA. CDR3 loop: CASSRDPATGELFF. The CDR3 nucleotides read TGTGCCAGCAGTCGGGACCCCGCTACTGGGGAGCTGTTTTTT.

This chain links TRBV11-3 with TRBJ2-2; tentatively, D is TRBD2 (5 bases). There are 14 residues in the CDR3. The V gene's germline CDR1 is SGHNT and CDR2 YENEEA. V gave up 7 bases and J gave up 1 base, with 10 bases separating them. In DNA, the CDR3 is TGTGCCAGCAACCCCGGAGGGAACACCGGGGAGCTGTTTTTT. Its protein product is CASNPGGNTGELFF.

This chain joins TRBV19 and TRBJ1-1; D is uncertain. The ends were cut back, 7 bases at V and 8 bases at J, with 8 bases in the middle. CDR1 and CDR2 from the germline V gene are LNHDA and SQIVND (reference sequence). This CDR3 contains 10 residues. Written as DNA, the CDR3 is TGTGCCAGTATTTGGATGGAAGCTTTCTTT. Its translation is CASIWMEAFF.

The chain recombines TRBV5-8 with TRBJ1-4, with TRBD1 identical over 8 bases. The CDR3 is 15 residues long. CDR1 SGHTS and CDR2 YDEGEE come from the germline V gene. V shed 5 bases and J 3 bases; nucleotides not matched to a gene: 6. The DNA of the CDR3 is TGTGCCAGCAGAAGTACAGGGGGGGCTAATGAAAAACTGTTTTTT. As protein: CASRSTGGANEKLFF.

This clone has only a few counts. V is TRBV2 and J is TRBJ1-1; 8 positions match TRBD1. Trimming removed 10 bases from V and 4 bases from J; junction bases left unmatched: 8. Germline V gene lookup returns CDR1 SNHLY and CDR2 FYNNEI. The CDR3 runs to 13 residues. The CDR3 sequence is CAMTGAIATEAFF. The CDR3 coding sequence is TGTGCCATGACAGGGGCGATCGCCACTGAAGCTTTCTTT.

This clone was detected only a few times. V usage is TRBV5-4 and J usage is TRBJ2-1; the D is unclear. Looked up from germline, CDR1 is SGHNT and CDR2 is YYREEE (reference sequence). The CDR3 sequence is 12 residues long. With 4 bases removed from V and 3 bases from J, the gap between germline ends came to 5 bases. This CDR3 is CASSDDYNEQFF. The CDR3 region has the DNA TGTGCCAGCAGCGATGACTACAATGAGCAGTTCTTC.

This clone was detected once. The chain carries TRBV4-1 and TRBJ2-7; 10 bases align to TRBD1. In germline, CDR1 is MGHRA, CDR2 YSYEKL. J was trimmed by 4 bases and V by 5 bases; bases with no gene match: 8. The CDR3 runs to 15 residues. CDR3 loop: CASSTDRGHAYEQYF. CDR3 nucleotides: TGCGCCAGCAGCACCGACAGGGGGCATGCTTACGAGCAGTACTTC.

The J gene is TRBJ2-2, the V gene TRBV7-8, with 14 bases aligning to TRBD2. The V segment lost 5 bases and the J segment 5 bases; nucleotides outside the gene matches: 10. The CDR3 spans 18 residues. Germline CDR1 reads SGHVS; CDR2 reads FQNEAQ. CDR3 bases: TGTGCCAGCAGCCCTGGGACTAGCGGGGGCGGGAGGACCGGGGAGCTGTTTTTT. Amino acids: CASSPGTSGGGRTGELFF.

The rearrangement links TRBV30 to TRBJ1-1; 8 positions agree with TRBD1. V was pared by 0 bases and J by 7 bases, with 4 bases of the junction left unmatched. This CDR3 is built from 13 residues. In germline, CDR1 is GTSNPN, CDR2 SVGIG (reference sequence). This CDR3 reads CAWSVAGGIEAFF. The CDR3 coding sequence is TGTGCCTGGAGTGTGGCAGGGGGCATTGAAGCTTTCTTT.

V is TRBV27 and J is TRBJ2-1; TRBD2 agrees at 12 bases. Unmatched junction bases numbered 10, after V lost 1 base and J lost 3 bases. The CDR3 covers 19 residues. Germline loops: CDR1 MNHEY, CDR2 SMNVEV (reference sequence). Written as DNA, the CDR3 is TGTGCCAGCAGTTTATACCCCCCCCCTAGCGGGGGGGGCTACAATGAGCAGTTCTTC. Protein: CASSLYPPPSGGGYNEQFF.

The chain carries TRBV19 and TRBJ1-5; D is perhaps TRBD1 (5 bases). Germline V gene sequence: CDR1 LNHDA, CDR2 SQIVND (reference sequence). Trimming removed 8 bases at V and 1 base at J, with 12 bases between. The CDR3 loop spans 14 amino acids. CDR3 sequence (DNA): TGTGCCAGTCATCCGGGGGGGAGCAATCAGCCCCAGCATTTT. It codes for CASHPGGSNQPQHF.

A word on this clone: The sample contains more than one DNA sequence encoding this CDR3. This chain joins TRBV5-1 and TRBJ1-1, with no clear D. This CDR3 contains 15 residues. Trimming cost V 0 bases and J 3 bases, with 12 bases left between them. The germline V gene encodes CDR1 SGHRS and CDR2 YFSETQ. The CDR3 reads CASSLEGRSDTEAFF. CDR3 nucleotide sequence: TGCGCCAGCAGCTTGGAAGGTAGGTCGGACACTGAAGCTTTCTTT. Variable domain in full (rest from reference TRBV5-1 and TRBJ1-1): KAGVTQTPRYLIKTRGQQVTLSCSPISGHRSVSWYQQTPGQGLQFLFEYFSETQRNKGNFPGRFSGRQFSNSRSEMNVSTLELGDSALYLCASSLEGRSDTEAFFGQGTRLTVV.